These T cell receptor beta chains were read from a single sample in a study of T-cell memory formation after mild COVID-19. TCRdb processed the 5' RACE reads anew with MiXCR; each CDR3 protein has one entry. This sample yields approximately 270,000 distinct CDR3 sequences, of which under 20% are seen a single time; approximately 25% belongs to the top ten. Sequenced material: PBMCs or a T cell subset sorted from them (not recorded which). The origin of the receptors is a man aged 18 to 29 who had mild COVID-19 (a few samples of this study predate the infection). Cell type and time point are not known. Each CDR3 is given with its conserved first and last residue. A D gene is named only where the DNA matches it firmly. Size values are once, few and many counts, or a class for expanded clones, and some rows have none.

TRBV7-8	TRBJ2-7	-	many	CASSQHQGPSYEQYF	TGTGCCAGCAGCCAGCACCAGGGGCCCTCCTACGAGCAGTACTTC
TRBV5-1	TRBJ2-1	-	-	CASSRGGDDEQFF	TGCGCCAGCAGCCGAGGGGGGGACGATGAGCAGTTCTTC
TRBV5-5	TRBJ1-2	-	few	CASSLVSYYGYTF	TGTGCCAGCAGCTTGGTGTCGTACTATGGCTACACCTTC
TRBV7-6	TRBJ1-1	-	-	CASSLRESTEAFF	TGTGCCAGCAGCCTTAGGGAGAGCACTGAAGCTTTCTTT
TRBV7-8	TRBJ2-2	-	-	CASSLGKATGGELFF	TGTGCCAGCAGCCTAGGCAAGGCCACGGGCGGGGAGCTGTTTTTT
TRBV24-1	TRBJ2-1	-	few	CATSDPTLGGGNEQFF	TGTGCCACCAGTGACCCCACCCTAGGAGGGGGCAATGAGCAGTTCTTC
TRBV4-2	TRBJ2-1	-	few	CASSHRDSQNEQFF	TGTGCCAGCAGCCACCGCGACAGCCAGAATGAGCAGTTCTTC
TRBV20-1	TRBJ2-7	-	-	CSASSPALGEQYF	TGCAGTGCTAGCAGCCCCGCGCTCGGCGAGCAGTACTTC
TRBV2	TRBJ2-1	-	few	CASSDGRGYNEQFF	TGTGCCAGCAGTGACGGACGGGGGTACAATGAGCAGTTCTTC
TRBV5-5	TRBJ2-7	-	-	CASSFAGAYEQYF	TGTGCCAGCAGCTTTGCTGGCGCCTACGAGCAGTACTTC
TRBV5-6	TRBJ2-5	TRBD1	many	CASSLYRGETQYF	TGTGCCAGCAGCTTGTACAGGGGGGAGACCCAGTACTTC
TRBV7-2	TRBJ1-2	-	few	CASSTRDLTNGYTF	TGTGCCAGCAGCACCCGGGACCTTACAAATGGCTACACCTTC
TRBV11-2	TRBJ1-5	TRBD1	-	CASSFDGQGMPNQPQHF	TGTGCCAGCAGCTTCGATGGACAGGGTATGCCCAATCAGCCCCAGCATTTT
TRBV5-6	TRBJ2-5	-	many	CASSAVKAWSWEETQYF	TGTGCCAGCAGCGCGGTCAAGGCATGGTCCTGGGAGGAGACCCAGTACTTC
TRBV12-3/TRBV12-4	TRBJ2-5	TRBD2	-	CASSPRTSDHRTQYF	TGTGCCAGCAGCCCTCGGACTAGCGACCATCGGACCCAGTACTTC
TRBV20-1	TRBJ1-5	-	few	CSASRGPGQPQHF	TGCAGTGCTAGTCGGGGACCCGGTCAGCCCCAGCATTTT
TRBV5-8	TRBJ2-1	TRBD2	-	CASSGAGTSGVNEQFF	TGTGCCAGCAGCGGGGCCGGGACTAGCGGGGTCAATGAGCAGTTCTTC
TRBV4-1	TRBJ1-6	-	-	CASSQEWGRNSPLHF	TGCGCCAGCAGCCAAGAGTGGGGGCGGAATTCACCCCTCCACTTT
TRBV3-1	TRBJ2-5	TRBD2	few	CASRLRGAQETQYF	TGTGCCAGCAGACTGCGGGGGGCCCAAGAGACCCAGTACTTC
TRBV3-1	TRBJ2-3	-	few	CASSPSAGSSTDTQYF	TGTGCCAGCAGCCCCTCGGCGGGGTCTAGCACAGATACGCAGTATTTT
TRBV29-1	TRBJ2-1	TRBD2	-	CSVVLAGPFNEQFF	TGCAGCGTAGTTCTAGCGGGCCCTTTCAATGAGCAGTTCTTC
TRBV6-5	TRBJ1-4	TRBD1	-	CASSGQGDSTNEKLFF	TGTGCCAGCAGCGGACAGGGAGACTCAACTAATGAAAAACTGTTTTTT
TRBV10-3	TRBJ2-2	-	many	CAISESNTGELFF	TGTGCCATCAGTGAGTCGAACACCGGGGAGCTGTTTTTT
TRBV9	TRBJ2-3	TRBD2	few	CASSVATSGGAADTQYF	TGTGCCAGCAGCGTAGCTACTAGCGGGGGGGCCGCAGATACGCAGTATTTT
TRBV20-1	TRBJ2-7	-	few	CSALKVDSFSYEQYF	TGCAGTGCTTTAAAGGTTGACAGTTTTTCCTACGAGCAGTACTTC
TRBV6-2/TRBV6-3	TRBJ2-5	TRBD1	-	CASRHHRGTAKETQYF	TGTGCCAGCAGACACCACAGGGGGACGGCCAAAGAGACCCAGTACTTC
TRBV4-3	TRBJ1-4	-	many	CASSQDGGEKLFF	TGCGCCAGCAGCCAAGATGGGGGAGAAAAACTGTTTTTT
TRBV6-5	TRBJ2-5	TRBD2	few	CASSYSVASGEETQYF	TGTGCCAGCAGTTATAGCGTGGCTAGCGGCGAAGAGACCCAGTACTTC
TRBV7-2	TRBJ2-1	TRBD2	many	CASSPQRGENNEQFF	TGTGCCAGCAGCCCCCAGCGGGGGGAAAACAATGAGCAGTTCTTC
TRBV18	TRBJ2-5	-	few	CASSPSLPPETQYF	TGTGCCAGCTCACCCTCACTACCCCCAGAGACCCAGTACTTC
TRBV7-7	TRBJ2-5	TRBD1	-	CASSPGGGDQETQYF	TGTGCCAGCAGCCCAGGGGGCGGAGATCAAGAGACCCAGTACTTC
TRBV2	TRBJ2-3	TRBD2	few	CANHGGDTQYF	TGTGCCAATCACGGGGGGGATACGCAGTATTTT
TRBV10-3	TRBJ2-2	TRBD2	-	CAISAGLAGPTGELFF	TGTGCCATCAGTGCCGGACTAGCGGGGCCCACCGGGGAGCTGTTTTTT
TRBV10-3	TRBJ2-5	-	few	CAISAQQWTFQETQYF	TGTGCCATCAGCGCCCAACAGTGGACCTTCCAAGAGACCCAGTACTTC
TRBV10-3	TRBJ1-6	-	-	CAISESTRDNSPLHF	TGTGCCATCAGTGAGTCGACCAGGGATAATTCACCCCTCCACTTT
TRBV2	TRBJ2-2	-	-	CASLAGTGELFF	TGTGCCAGCTTGGCCGGCACCGGGGAGCTGTTTTTT
TRBV5-1	TRBJ2-7	TRBD2	-	CASSLGLAGVEQYF	TGCGCCAGCAGCTTAGGGCTAGCGGGGGTCGAGCAGTACTTC
TRBV20-1	TRBJ1-1	TRBD1	-	CSARVTGGKTEAFF	TGCAGTGCTAGAGTGACAGGGGGTAAAACTGAAGCTTTCTTT
TRBV6-2/TRBV6-3	TRBJ2-1	-	many	CASSPVSKDEQFF	TGTGCCAGCAGCCCTGTATCTAAAGATGAGCAGTTCTTC
TRBV6-6	TRBJ2-5	-	few	CASSYTKETQYF	TGTGCCAGCAGTTACACCAAAGAGACCCAGTACTTC
TRBV6-5	TRBJ2-1	TRBD1	few	CASSYSYPPGQGNYNEQFF	TGTGCCAGCAGTTACTCGTATCCACCGGGACAGGGAAACTACAATGAGCAGTTCTTC
TRBV7-2	TRBJ1-1	TRBD1	many	CASSLGSDREGDF	TGTGCCAGCAGCTTAGGGTCGGACAGGGAGGGGGACTTT
TRBV20-1	TRBJ2-3	-	-	CSARVGSGYTDTQYF	TGCAGTGCTAGAGTAGGTAGCGGATACACAGATACGCAGTATTTT
TRBV11-2	TRBJ2-5	-	-	CASSLDGSPRTQYF	TGTGCCAGCAGCTTAGATGGTTCCCCCCGGACCCAGTACTTC
TRBV20-1	TRBJ2-7	-	-	CSARGVRDHEQYF	TGCAGTGCTAGGGGGGTGCGGGACCACGAGCAGTACTTC
TRBV24-1	TRBJ2-5	TRBD2	-	CATSPGTSGDSETQYF	TGTGCCACCAGCCCCGGGACTAGCGGGGATTCGGAGACCCAGTACTTC